This T cell receptor beta chain was documented in a study of T cells in localized non-small cell lung cancer. Study outcomes and limitations: Researchers found a median approximately 50 of the top 100 tumor clones in adjacent lung. Peak T cell clonality was found in uninvolved adjacent lung, exceeding tumor.

This table comes from immunoSEQ multiplex PCR, and its TCRdb copy is limited to in-frame clones, with some not included. The table has some 51,000 clones, just over 85% seen once. CDR3 size: 14 residues. V shed 5 bases and J shed 4 bases, with 11 bases lying between them. Germline V gene data show CDR1 as SGHTA and CDR2 as FQGNSA. Remarks on this clone: Its matching antigen is unknown.

The material was peripheral blood, obtained before any cancer treatment. The rearrangement joins TRBV7-2 to TRBJ2-2; the D gene is possibly TRBD2 (7 bases). The sequence derives from a woman between 35 and 70 years old with stage I lung adenocarcinoma. The CDR3 nucleotides are TGTGCCAGCAGCAAGGGGGGGCCCACCGGGGAGCTGTTTTTT. Translated, it gives CASSKGGPTGELFF.